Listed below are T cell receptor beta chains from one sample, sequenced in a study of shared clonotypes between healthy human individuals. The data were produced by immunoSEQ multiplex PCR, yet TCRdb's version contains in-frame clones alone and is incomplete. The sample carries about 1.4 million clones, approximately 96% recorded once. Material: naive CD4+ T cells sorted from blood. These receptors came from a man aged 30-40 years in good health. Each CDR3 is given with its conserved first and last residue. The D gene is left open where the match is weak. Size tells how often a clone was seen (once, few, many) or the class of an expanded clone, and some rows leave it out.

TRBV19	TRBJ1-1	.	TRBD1	CASSLGQGASEAFF	TGTGCCAGTAGTTTGGGACAGGGGGCCTCGGAAGCTTTCTTT
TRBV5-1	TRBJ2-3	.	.	CASSVVADRTDTQYF	TGCGCCAGCAGCGTCGTAGCGGACCGCACAGATACGCAGTATTTT
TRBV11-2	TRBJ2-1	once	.	CASSSIRGVRFF	TGTGCCAGCAGCTCGATTAGGGGGGTTCGGTTCTTC
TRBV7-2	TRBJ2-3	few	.	CASSARTVGTQYF	TGTGCCAGCAGCGCACGGACAGTGGGTACGCAGTATTTT
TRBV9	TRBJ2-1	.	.	CASSVGVARNNEQFF	TGTGCCAGCAGCGTAGGAGTGGCTAGAAACAATGAGCAGTTCTTC
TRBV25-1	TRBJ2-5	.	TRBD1	CASSDIRGQGKWQETQYF	TGTGCCAGCAGTGATATCCGAGGACAGGGGAAGTGGCAAGAGACCCAGTACTTC
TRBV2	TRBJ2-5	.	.	CASSRSDGGTQYF	TGTGCCAGCAGTAGATCAGATGGCGGGACCCAGTACTTC
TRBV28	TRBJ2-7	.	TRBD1	CASSFGQGVNEQYF	TGTGCCAGCAGTTTCGGACAGGGGGTAAACGAGCAGTACTTC
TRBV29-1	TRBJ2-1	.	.	CSVEGGPRNEQFF	TGCAGCGTTGAAGGAGGGCCACGAAATGAGCAGTTCTTC
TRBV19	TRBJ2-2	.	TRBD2	CASSSPLSGGTGELFF	TGTGCCAGTAGTAGCCCCCTTAGCGGGGGCACCGGGGAGCTGTTTTTT
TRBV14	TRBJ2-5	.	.	CASSPIKYQETQYF	TGTGCCAGCAGCCCTATCAAGTACCAAGAGACCCAGTACTTC